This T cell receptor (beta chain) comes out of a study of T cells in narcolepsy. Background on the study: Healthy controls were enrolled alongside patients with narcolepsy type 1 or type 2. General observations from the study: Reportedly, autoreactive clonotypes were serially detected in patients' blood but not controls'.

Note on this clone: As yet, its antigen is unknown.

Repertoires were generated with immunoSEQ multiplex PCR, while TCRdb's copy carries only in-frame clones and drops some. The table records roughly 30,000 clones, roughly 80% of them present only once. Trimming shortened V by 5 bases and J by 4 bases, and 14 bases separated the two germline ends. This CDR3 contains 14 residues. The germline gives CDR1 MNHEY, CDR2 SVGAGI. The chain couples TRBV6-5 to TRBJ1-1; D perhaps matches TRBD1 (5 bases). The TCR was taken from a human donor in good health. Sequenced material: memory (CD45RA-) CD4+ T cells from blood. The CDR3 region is CASSESGRLTEAFF. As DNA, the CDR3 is TGTGCCAGCAGTGAATCGGGACGCCTCACTGAAGCTTTCTTT.